These 6 T cell receptor beta chains were sequenced from one sample in a study of post-analysis software for immune sequencing data. Researchers reported that TCR beta cDNA libraries carried unique molecular identifiers. TCRdb analysed the PCR reads with MiXCR anew, one entry per CDR3 protein. Counted here are about 180,000 distinct CDR3 sequences, around 30% occurring once; the ten biggest clones make up approximately 1.6%. Antigens of these TCRs are unknown. Study-wide results and limits: When patients were compared with controls, about 5 TRBV segments were more frequent, TRBV5-6, TRBV5-1 and TRBV20-1 among them.

Input material: blood. The source is a girl aged 5 to 17 with multiple sclerosis.

CDR3: CASSPYYGQGGYNEQFF. In DNA form, the CDR3 reads TGTGCCAGCAGTCCTTACTATGGACAAGGCGGTTACAATGAGCAGTTCTTC. This chain uses TRBV27 with TRBJ2-1; the D gene is possibly TRBD1 (5 bases). Germline V gene lookup returns CDR1 MNHEY and CDR2 SMNVEV (reference sequence). The CDR3 covers 17 residues. The V and J ends lost 5 bases and 4 bases respectively, with 21 bases between them.

This sequence joins TRBV11-2 and TRBJ2-7, with 9 bases fitting TRBD1. The junction had 10 bases not matched to a gene; V was cut back by 2 bases and J by 5 bases. Germline CDR1 is SGHAT and CDR2 is FQNNGV. CDR3 length equals 16 residues. Here the CDR3 reads CASSLNIGQGYNEQYF. In nucleotides, the CDR3 is TGTGCCAGCAGCTTAAATATCGGACAGGGGTACAACGAGCAGTACTTC.

This clonotype appeared many times. The V call is TRBV29-1, the J call TRBJ2-1; D gene uncertain. V was cut by 5 bases and J by 2 bases, with 7 bases left in between. CDR3 size: 12 residues. Germline values: CDR1 SQVTM, CDR2 ANQGSEA. The CDR3 coding sequence is TGCAGCGTTACAGCAACCTACAATGAGCAGTTCTTC. This encodes CSVTATYNEQFF.

The chain couples TRBV7-2 to TRBJ1-2, with D perhaps matching TRBD1 (6 bases). V was pared by 5 bases and J by 6 bases, with 16 bases between. CDR1 and CDR2 (germline): SGHTA, FQGNSA. This CDR3 has 14 residues. The CDR3 region is CASSPKGGRDGYTF. The CDR3, as DNA: TGTGCCAGCAGCCCCAAGGGGGGGAGGGATGGCTACACCTTC.

The sample holds a few counts of this clonotype. This chain connects TRBV4-2 to TRBJ1-5; D is unclear. The germline V and J ends were trimmed by 5 bases and 5 bases, with 16 bases remaining between them. This CDR3 comprises 15 residues. Germline CDR1 is LGHNA and CDR2 is YNFKEQ. Here the CDR3 reads CASSTKGDGDQPQHF. The CDR3 DNA follows: TGTGCCAGCAGCACCAAAGGTGACGGAGATCAGCCCCAGCATTTT.

The chain couples TRBV15 to TRBJ2-3; tentative D call: TRBD2 (7 bases). This CDR3 contains 15 residues. The germline V gene has CDR1 LNHNV and CDR2 YYDKDF (reference sequence). Trimming removed 0 bases at V and 2 bases at J, with 9 bases between. CDR3 sequence: CATSRERGATDTQYF. Written as DNA, the CDR3 is TGTGCCACCAGCAGAGAACGGGGGGCCACAGATACGCAGTATTTT.